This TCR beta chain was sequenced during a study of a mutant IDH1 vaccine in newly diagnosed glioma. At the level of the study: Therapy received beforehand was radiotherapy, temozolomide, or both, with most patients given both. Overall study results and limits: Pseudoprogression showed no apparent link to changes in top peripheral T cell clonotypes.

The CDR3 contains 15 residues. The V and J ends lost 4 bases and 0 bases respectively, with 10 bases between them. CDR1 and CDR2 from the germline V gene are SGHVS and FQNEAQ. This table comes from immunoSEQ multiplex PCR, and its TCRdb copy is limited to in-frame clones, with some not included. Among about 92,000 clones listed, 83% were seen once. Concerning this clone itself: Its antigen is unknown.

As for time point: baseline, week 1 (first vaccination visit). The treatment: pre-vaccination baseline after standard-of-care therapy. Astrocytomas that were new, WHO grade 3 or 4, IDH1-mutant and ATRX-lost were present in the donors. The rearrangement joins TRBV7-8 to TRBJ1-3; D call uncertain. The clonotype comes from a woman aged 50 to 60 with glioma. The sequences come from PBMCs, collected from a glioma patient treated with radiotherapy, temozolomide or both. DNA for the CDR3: TGTGCCAGCAGCTCCCAATGGGGCTCTGGAAACACCATATATTTT. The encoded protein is CASSSQWGSGNTIYF.